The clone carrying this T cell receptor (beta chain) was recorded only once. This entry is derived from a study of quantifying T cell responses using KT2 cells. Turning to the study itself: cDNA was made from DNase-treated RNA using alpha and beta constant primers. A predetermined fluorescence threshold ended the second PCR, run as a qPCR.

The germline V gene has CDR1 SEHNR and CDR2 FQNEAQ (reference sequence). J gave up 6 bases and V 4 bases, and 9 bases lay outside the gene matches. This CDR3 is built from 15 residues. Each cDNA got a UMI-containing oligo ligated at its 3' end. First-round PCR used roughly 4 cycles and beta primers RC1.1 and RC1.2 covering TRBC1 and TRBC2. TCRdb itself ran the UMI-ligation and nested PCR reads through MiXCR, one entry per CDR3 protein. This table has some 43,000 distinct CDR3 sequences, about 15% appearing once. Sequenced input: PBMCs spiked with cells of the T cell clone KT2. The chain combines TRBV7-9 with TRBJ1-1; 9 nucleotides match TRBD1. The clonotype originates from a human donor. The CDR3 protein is CASSSLGQGRSEAFF. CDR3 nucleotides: TGTGCCAGCAGCTCCCTCGGACAGGGGAGGTCTGAAGCTTTCTTT.